These 14 T cell receptor beta chains were all obtained from the same sample, sequenced in a study of cytomegalovirus exposure and HLA in healthy donors. PCR amplification relied on 60 Vbeta primers (plus 13 Jbeta primers). Clones were read by immunoSEQ multiplex PCR, and TCRdb kept only the in-frame ones, dropping some. The listing records more than 130,000 clones. Sequencing was performed on PBMCs. These receptors originate from a man aged 35 to 55 in good health and CMV-seronegative.

This rearrangement joins TRBV10-3 to TRBJ2-2, with D possibly being TRBD2 (6 bases). CDR1 is ENHRY, CDR2 SYGVKD, per germline. Between the trimmed V and J ends, which lost 3 bases and 7 bases, there was a span of 18 bases. The CDR3 extends over 16 amino acids. In DNA, the CDR3 is TGTGCCATCAGTGAAATATGGGACTCCTATGGCGGGGAGCTGTTTTTT. Its protein is CAISEIWDSYGGELFF.

This chain links TRBV28 with TRBJ1-4, with TRBD1 as a possible D gene (5 bases). This CDR3 region has 14 residues. Germline V gene lookup returns CDR1 MDHEN and CDR2 SYDVKM. Trimming pared 5 bases from V and 7 bases from J, leaving 14 bases between. In DNA form, the CDR3 reads TGTGCCAGCAGTCCGGGGGTCCTTAGTGAAAAACTGTTTTTT. Its translation: CASSPGVLSEKLFF.

This rearrangement joins TRBV27 to TRBJ2-7; possibly TRBD1 for D (7 bases). CDR3 length equals 15 residues. Germline CDR1 reads MNHEY; CDR2 reads SMNVEV (reference sequence). The V end lost 4 bases, the J end lost 3 bases, and 16 bases lay between the germline ends. This CDR3 is CASSSRQGGIYEQYF. CDR3 nucleotides: TGTGCCAGCAGTTCCAGACAGGGAGGTATCTACGAGCAGTACTTC.

The genes are TRBV7-2 and TRBJ2-3, with 15 bases aligning to TRBD2. Looked up from germline, CDR1 is SGHTA and CDR2 is FQGNSA. Trimming removed 4 bases from V and 8 bases from J; junction bases left unmatched: 7. CDR3 length equals 16 residues. The DNA of the CDR3 is TGTGCCAGCAGCTCAGGACTAGCGGGGGGGCTGGGTACGCAGTATTTT. It yields the protein CASSSGLAGGLGTQYF. The full variable domain, with the rest looked up from reference TRBV7-2 and TRBJ2-3, is GAGVSQSPSNKVTEKGKDVELRCDPISGHTALYWYRQSLGQGLEFLIYFQGNSAPDKSGLPSDRFSAERTGGSVSTLTIQRTQQEDSAVYLCASSSGLAGGLGTQYFGPGTRLTVL.

V is TRBV7-3 and J is TRBJ1-2; perhaps TRBD1 as D (5 bases). Trimming removed 5 bases from V and 4 bases from J, with 14 bases in between. The germline V gene has CDR1 SGHTA and CDR2 FQGTGA. The CDR3 totals 14 residues. The CDR3 loop reads CASSPIPGGYGYTF. The CDR3 nucleotides are TGTGCCAGCAGCCCAATACCCGGGGGCTATGGCTACACCTTC.

V usage is TRBV19 and J usage is TRBJ2-1; D might be TRBD1 (5 bases). The V end lost 2 bases, the J end lost 3 bases, and 14 bases lay between the germline ends. CDR1 is LNHDA and CDR2 is SQIVND in the germline V gene (reference sequence). The CDR3 length is 16 residues. CDR3 nucleotides: TGTGCCAGTAGTATACTACCGAAAGGGGTCTACAATGAGCAGTTCTTC. The encoded protein is CASSILPKGVYNEQFF.

The rearrangement links TRBV5-5 to TRBJ1-6, with 10 positions matching TRBD1. Looked up from germline, CDR1 is SGHKS and CDR2 is YYEKEE (reference sequence). J was trimmed by 7 bases and V by 3 bases; bases with no gene match: 4. The CDR3 loop spans 15 amino acids. As DNA, the CDR3 is TGTGCCAGCAGCTGGGGACAGGGGTTGAATTCACCCCTCCACTTT. The encoded protein is CASSWGQGLNSPLHF.

The J gene is TRBJ2-3, the V gene TRBV19; no clear D gene. This CDR3 has 13 amino acids. Trimming pared 3 bases from V and 1 base from J, leaving 5 bases between. Germline values: CDR1 LNHDA, CDR2 SQIVND (reference sequence). CDR3 sequence (DNA): TGTGCCAGTAGTATGTCTGGCACAGATACGCAGTATTTT. This codes for CASSMSGTDTQYF.

The J gene is TRBJ1-1, the V gene TRBV15; 11 positions match TRBD1. The V gene's germline CDR1 is LNHNV and CDR2 YYDKDF (reference sequence). This CDR3 has 14 residues. The ends lost 4 bases at V and 7 bases at J; junction bases unmatched: 5. CDR3 DNA: TGTGCCACCAGCAAGGACAGGGGGCCTCATGAAGCTTTCTTT. Translated, it gives CATSKDRGPHEAFF.

The gene calls are TRBV7-2 and TRBJ1-4, with D possibly TRBD1 on 6 matching bases. Germline CDR1 is SGHTA and CDR2 is FQGNSA. This CDR3 has 14 amino acids. V was trimmed by 5 bases and J by 5 bases, leaving 12 bases between them. The CDR3: CASSQAGVNEKLFF. The CDR3 region has the DNA TGTGCCAGCAGCCAGGCAGGGGTAAATGAAAAACTGTTTTTT.

The rearrangement joins TRBV15 to TRBJ1-5; D is unresolved. Germline-derived CDR1 and CDR2 are LNHNV and YYDKDF (reference sequence). Trimming removed 1 base at V and 1 base at J, with 8 bases between. This CDR3 is built from 15 residues. The CDR3 sequence: CATSRAQWSNQPQHF. The CDR3 bases are TGTGCCACCAGCAGAGCACAGTGGAGCAATCAGCCCCAGCATTTT.

DNA of the CDR3: TGTGCCAGCAGCGTAGACGGACAGGGGATAGGAAACACCATATATTTT. It translates to CASSVDGQGIGNTIYF. The chain has TRBV9 and TRBJ1-3; 9 bases agree with TRBD1. Germline values: CDR1 SGDLS, CDR2 YYNGEE. The CDR3 covers 16 residues. With 0 bases clipped from V and 4 bases from J, the junction kept 5 bases outside the gene matches.

The CDR3 coding sequence is TGTGCCAGCAGCGTTGGCGGGGGCTCAAGGGAGCAGTACTTC. It encodes CASSVGGGSREQYF. The chain links TRBV9 to TRBJ2-7, with TRBD2 as a possible D gene (7 bases). Per the germline V gene, CDR1 is SGDLS and CDR2 is YYNGEE. The ends were cut back, 2 bases at V and 7 bases at J, with 16 bases in the middle. The CDR3 runs 14 residues.

The chain recombines TRBV19 with TRBJ2-7, with 7 bases fitting TRBD1. The CDR3 covers 14 residues. The germline V gene has CDR1 LNHDA and CDR2 SQIVND (reference sequence). J gave up 2 bases and V 0 bases, and 1 base lay outside the gene matches. The CDR3 DNA sequence: TGTGCCAGTAGTATAGAAAGGGGGCCCTACGAGCAGTACTTC. Protein: CASSIERGPYEQYF.